These T cell receptor beta chains were read from a single sample in a study of blood T cell repertoires in COVID-19. The protocol was immunoSEQ multiplex PCR, while the TCRdb copy is restricted to in-frame clones and leaves out a portion. This sample has 120,000 or so clones, with 83% found just once. Sequencing input: peripheral blood. These receptors originate from an elderly man with active or convalescent COVID-19. The CDR3 runs from the conserved cysteine through the conserved F or W. A D gene is named only where the DNA matches it firmly. Expanded clones get a size class; other rows say once, few or many, or leave the size out.

V: TRBV13
D: TRBD2
J: TRBJ2-5
size: NA
length: 17
CDR3: CASSLGSGLLADETQYF
DNA: TGTGCCAGCAGCTTAGGCAGCGGACTACTAGCGGACGAGACCCAGTACTTC

V: TRBV19
D: TRBD1
J: TRBJ2-3
size: NA
length: 14
CDR3: CASSNRGFGDTQYF
DNA: TGTGCCAGTAGCAACAGGGGGTTTGGAGATACGCAGTATTTT

V: TRBV3-1/TRBV3-2
D: TRBD1
J: TRBJ1-2
size: NA
length: 15
CDR3: CASSQNRRGSIGYTF
DNA: TGTGCCAGCAGCCAAAACCGCAGGGGGTCTATTGGCTACACCTTC

V: TRBV5-8
D: TRBD2
J: TRBJ2-7
size: NA
length: 15
CDR3: CASSSAGLAGSVRYF
DNA: TGTGCCAGCAGCTCCGCGGGACTAGCGGGGTCAGTACGGTACTTC

V: TRBV2
D: TRBD1
J: TRBJ2-7
size: NA
length: 16
CDR3: CASSQDRVRLSYEQYF
DNA: TGTGCCAGCAGTCAGGACAGGGTGCGCCTCTCCTACGAGCAGTACTTC

V: TRBV18
D: TRBD1
J: TRBJ1-2
size: NA
length: 13
CDR3: CASSPNQGDGYTF
DNA: TGTGCCAGCTCACCCAACCAGGGGGATGGCTACACCTTC

V: TRBV19
D: TRBD1
J: TRBJ2-7
size: NA
length: 12
CDR3: CATRTGGYEQYF
DNA: TGTGCCACTCGGACAGGGGGCTACGAGCAGTACTTC

V: TRBV9
D: NA
J: TRBJ2-6
size: NA
length: 15
CDR3: CASSVAGGAEGRLTF
DNA: TGTGCCAGCAGCGTAGCTGGAGGGGCCGAAGGGAGACTGACTTTC

V: TRBV7-9
D: TRBD1
J: TRBJ1-1
size: NA
length: 15
CDR3: CASSPTGTAYTEAFF
DNA: TGTGCCAGCAGCCCGACCGGGACAGCCTACACTGAAGCTTTCTTT

V: TRBV7-3
D: NA
J: TRBJ1-1
size: NA
length: 14
CDR3: CASSLTTGDTEAFF
DNA: TGTGCCAGCAGCTTAACGACCGGGGACACTGAAGCTTTCTTT

V: TRBV11-2
D: NA
J: TRBJ1-1
size: NA
length: 18
CDR3: CASSLDSRQGGLNTEAFF
DNA: TGTGCCAGCAGCTTAGATTCCAGGCAGGGTGGCTTGAACACTGAAGCTTTCTTT

V: TRBV6-5
D: TRBD2
J: TRBJ2-3
size: NA
length: 16
CDR3: CASRYSGLAAPGTQYF
DNA: TGTGCCAGCAGATACTCGGGACTAGCGGCCCCAGGCACGCAGTATTTT

V: TRBV3-1/TRBV3-2
D: NA
J: TRBJ2-2
size: NA
length: 13
CDR3: CASSPQGSGELFF
DNA: TGTGCCAGCAGCCCACAGGGAAGTGGGGAGCTGTTTTTT

V: TRBV6-5
D: TRBD1
J: TRBJ2-7
size: NA
length: 15
CDR3: CASRSPGQTNYEQYF
DNA: TGTGCCAGCAGAAGCCCGGGACAGACAAACTACGAGCAGTACTTC

V: TRBV5-1
D: NA
J: TRBJ2-7
size: few
length: 14
CDR3: CASSLFRGLHEQYF
DNA: TGCGCCAGCAGCTTGTTTAGAGGTTTACACGAGCAGTACTTC

V: TRBV19
D: NA
J: TRBJ1-5
size: few
length: 14
CDR3: CASSPTVSNQPQHF
DNA: TGTGCCAGTAGTCCGACAGTTTCCAATCAGCCCCAGCATTTT

V: TRBV3-1/TRBV3-2
D: NA
J: TRBJ2-2
size: NA
length: 12
CDR3: CASSLLTGELFF
DNA: TGTGCCAGCAGCCTTCTGACCGGGGAGCTGTTTTTT

V: TRBV2
D: NA
J: TRBJ1-6
size: NA
length: 14
CDR3: CASFPGLNNSPLHF
DNA: TGTGCCAGCTTCCCGGGTCTGAATAATTCACCCCTCCACTTT

V: TRBV7-2
D: NA
J: TRBJ1-3
size: NA
length: 13
CDR3: CASSFEGANTIYF
DNA: TGTGCCAGCAGCTTCGAAGGGGCAAACACCATATATTTT

V: TRBV6-1
D: TRBD1
J: TRBJ2-2
size: NA
length: 16
CDR3: CASSVHRGIDTGELFF
DNA: TGTGCCAGCAGTGTTCACAGGGGTATTGACACCGGGGAGCTGTTTTTT

V: TRBV6-2/TRBV6-3
D: TRBD1
J: TRBJ1-5
size: NA
length: 16
CDR3: CASSYSGQGFWQPQHF
DNA: TGTGCCAGCAGTTACTCGGGACAGGGCTTTTGGCAGCCCCAGCATTTT

V: TRBV5-8
D: TRBD2
J: TRBJ2-3
size: NA
length: 16
CDR3: CASSFGGGANIDTQYF
DNA: TGTGCCAGCAGCTTCGGCGGGGGGGCCAATATAGATACGCAGTATTTT

V: TRBV5-1
D: TRBD2
J: TRBJ2-5
size: NA
length: 13
CDR3: CASSFGGEETQYF
DNA: TGCGCCAGCAGTTTCGGGGGGGAGGAGACCCAGTACTTC

V: TRBV12-5
D: TRBD1
J: TRBJ1-1
size: NA
length: 17
CDR3: CASGQKTGWGLNTEAFF
DNA: TGTGCTAGTGGTCAGAAGACAGGGTGGGGCCTGAACACTGAAGCTTTCTTT

V: TRBV24-1
D: TRBD2
J: TRBJ2-1
size: NA
length: 16
CDR3: CATSDLSGGAYNEQFF
DNA: TGTGCCACCAGTGATCTTAGCGGGGGGGCCTACAATGAGCAGTTCTTC

V: TRBV11-3
D: TRBD1
J: TRBJ2-4
size: NA
length: 15
CDR3: CASSLGGQGRDIQYF
DNA: TGTGCCAGCAGCTTAGGCGGACAGGGCAGGGACATTCAGTACTTC

V: TRBV28
D: NA
J: TRBJ2-3
size: NA
length: 16
CDR3: CASSTPGQGEQIRSIF
DNA: NA

V: TRBV19
D: NA
J: TRBJ1-1
size: NA
length: 14
CDR3: CASRRGQSNTEAFF
DNA: TGTGCCAGTAGGAGAGGACAATCGAACACTGAAGCTTTCTTT

V: TRBV5-1
D: NA
J: TRBJ1-1
size: NA
length: 15
CDR3: CASSLGAMGGTEAFF
DNA: TGCGCCAGCAGCTTGGGGGCCATGGGAGGGACTGAAGCTTTCTTT

V: TRBV5-3
D: NA
J: TRBJ2-2
size: NA
length: 14
CDR3: CARSLQGSAGELFF
DNA: TGTGCCAGAAGCTTACAGGGATCGGCCGGGGAGCTGTTTTTT

V: TRBV7-8
D: TRBD1
J: TRBJ2-7
size: NA
length: 14
CDR3: CASSLEGQSYEQYF
DNA: TGTGCCAGCAGCTTAGAGGGACAGTCCTACGAGCAGTACTTC

V: TRBV19
D: TRBD2
J: TRBJ2-5
size: NA
length: 16
CDR3: CASSPNGRGSWETQYF
DNA: TGTGCCAGTAGTCCCAACGGGAGGGGTTCATGGGAGACCCAGTACTTC

V: TRBV6-1
D: NA
J: TRBJ2-5
size: NA
length: 14
CDR3: CASSEAPSRETQYF
DNA: TGTGCCAGCAGTGAAGCCCCAAGCCGGGAGACCCAGTACTTC

V: TRBV6-2/TRBV6-3
D: TRBD1
J: TRBJ1-2
size: NA
length: 12
CDR3: CASSPRDRPYTF
DNA: TGTGCCAGCAGTCCCCGGGACAGGCCCTACACCTTC

V: TRBV6-4
D: NA
J: TRBJ2-3
size: once
length: 13
CDR3: CASSDFETDTQYF
DNA: TGTGCCAGCAGTGACTTTGAGACAGATACGCAGTATTTT

V: TRBV15
D: NA
J: TRBJ1-2
size: NA
length: 14
CDR3: CATSRDNTGNGYTF
DNA: TGTGCCACCAGCAGAGATAACACCGGGAATGGCTACACCTTC

V: TRBV7-2
D: NA
J: TRBJ1-2
size: NA
length: 15
CDR3: CASSLTGRGNYGYTF
DNA: TGTGCCAGCAGCTTAACCGGGCGGGGAAACTATGGCTACACCTTC

V: TRBV6-6
D: NA
J: TRBJ2-2
size: NA
length: 14
CDR3: CASSYSRGIGELFF
DNA: TGTGCCAGCAGTTACTCGAGAGGGATCGGGGAGCTGTTTTTT

V: TRBV9
D: NA
J: TRBJ2-7
size: NA
length: 14
CDR3: CASSVLGETYEQYF
DNA: TGTGCCAGCAGCGTACTTGGGGAGACCTACGAGCAGTACTTC

V: TRBV9
D: TRBD1
J: TRBJ1-2
size: NA
length: 12
CDR3: CASRRVDRGYTF
DNA: TGTGCCAGCAGGAGAGTGGACAGGGGCTACACCTTC

V: TRBV5-1
D: NA
J: TRBJ2-3
size: few
length: 15
CDR3: CASSPWGDGTDTQYF
DNA: TGCGCCAGCAGCCCGTGGGGGGATGGCACAGATACGCAGTATTTT

V: TRBV5-1
D: NA
J: TRBJ2-2
size: NA
length: 16
CDR3: CASSATGLGATGELFF
DNA: TGCGCCAGCAGCGCCACAGGGTTGGGGGCGACCGGGGAGCTGTTTTTT

V: TRBV18
D: TRBD1
J: TRBJ1-4
size: NA
length: 15
CDR3: CASSIGTATNEKLFF
DNA: TGTGCCAGCTCAATAGGGACAGCAACTAATGAAAAACTGTTTTTT

V: TRBV9
D: TRBD1
J: TRBJ2-2
size: once
length: 15
CDR3: CASRRGQGASGELFF
DNA: TGTGCCAGCAGGAGGGGACAGGGGGCATCCGGGGAGCTGTTTTTT

V: TRBV7-2
D: NA
J: TRBJ2-7
size: NA
length: 13
CDR3: CASSLRDTYEQYF
DNA: TGTGCCAGCAGCTTACGGGACACCTACGAGCAGTACTTC

V: TRBV7-2
D: NA
J: TRBJ1-3
size: NA
length: 16
CDR3: CASSAQGRSSGNTIYF
DNA: TGTGCCAGCAGTGCGCAGGGCAGATCCTCTGGAAACACCATATATTTT

V: TRBV11-3
D: NA
J: TRBJ1-1
size: NA
length: 13
CDR3: CASSSQTGTEAFF
DNA: TGTGCCAGCAGCTCCCAGACAGGCACTGAAGCTTTCTTT

V: TRBV19
D: TRBD1
J: TRBJ1-2
size: NA
length: 13
CDR3: CASSTRQGISYTF
DNA: TGTGCCAGTAGTACACGACAGGGAATCAGCTACACCTTC

V: TRBV7-9
D: NA
J: TRBJ2-6
size: once
length: 14
CDR3: CASLTGSGANVLTF
DNA: TGTGCGAGCTTGACGGGCTCTGGGGCCAACGTCCTGACTTTC

V: TRBV9
D: TRBD1
J: TRBJ2-5
size: NA
length: 16
CDR3: CASSKTGGASSETQYF
DNA: TGTGCCAGCAGCAAGACAGGGGGCGCATCTTCAGAGACCCAGTACTTC